The present entry profiles one T cell receptor beta chain with its context. Antigen: not known. Only in-frame clones appear in the TCRdb table, and some are missing; sequencing was by immunoSEQ multiplex PCR. In the table there are fewer than 150,000 clones, around 84% of which are singletons. The data originate from a study of T cell responses to AZD1222 COVID-19 vaccine. Whole-study results and caveats: Recipients of two AZD1222 doses showed rising Spike-specific TCR breadth and depth.

The CDR3 is 13 amino acids. CDR1 is MGHRA and CDR2 is YSYEKL in the germline V gene. Trimming shortened V by 1 base and J by 3 bases, and 7 bases separated the two germline ends. This chain links TRBV4-1 with TRBJ2-7; D is ambiguous. This specimen consisted of peripheral blood, obtained on day 0 of AZD1222 vaccination. The clonotype was recovered from an adult in good health. Here the CDR3 DNA reads TGCGCCAGCAGCCAAGGGCCATTCTACGAGCAGTACTTC. This encodes CASSQGPFYEQYF.